This T cell receptor beta chain was sequenced for a study of blood T cell repertoires in COVID-19. As for the study in general: From the United States, Italy and Spain came samples of acute and convalescent COVID-19. Nucleic acid was either cDNA or gDNA, and it came from T cells, B-cell-depleted T cells, or PBMCs.

Methods used by the authors: It was from reference gene primer amplification that nucleated cell counts were estimated. Sequenced by immunoSEQ multiplex PCR; TCRdb stores in-frame clones only, minus some. That table gives V, J and clone size, and the DNA gave D and trimming. The data hold roughly 100,000 clones, with 84% observed a single time. The CDR3 loop spans 14 amino acids. Trimming stripped 4 bases from V and 1 base from J, with 10 bases between. Germline lookup yields CDR1 MGHRA and CDR2 YSYEKL. This TCR was recovered from a human donor in a cohort sampled during active or convalescent COVID-19. This rearrangement joins TRBV4-1 to TRBJ1-1; D possibly corresponds to TRBD1 (6 bases). Material for sequencing was peripheral blood. In DNA form, the CDR3 reads TGCGCCAGCAGCCGAGGACAGACGAACACTGAAGCTTTCTTT. Protein product: CASSRGQTNTEAFF.